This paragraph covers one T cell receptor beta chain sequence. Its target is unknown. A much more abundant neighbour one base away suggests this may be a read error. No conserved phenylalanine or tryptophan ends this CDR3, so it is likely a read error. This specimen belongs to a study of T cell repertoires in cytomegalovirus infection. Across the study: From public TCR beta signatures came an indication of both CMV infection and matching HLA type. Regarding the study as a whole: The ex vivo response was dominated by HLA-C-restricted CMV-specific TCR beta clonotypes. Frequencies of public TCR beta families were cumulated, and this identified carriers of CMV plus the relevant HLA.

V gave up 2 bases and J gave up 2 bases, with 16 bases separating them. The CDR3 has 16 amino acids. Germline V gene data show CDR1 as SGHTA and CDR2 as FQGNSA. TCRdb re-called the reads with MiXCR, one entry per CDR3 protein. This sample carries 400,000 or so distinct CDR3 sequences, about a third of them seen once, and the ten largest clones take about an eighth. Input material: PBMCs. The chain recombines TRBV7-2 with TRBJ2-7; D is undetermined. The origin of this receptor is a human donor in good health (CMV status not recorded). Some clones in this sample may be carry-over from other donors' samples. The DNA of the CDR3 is TGTGCCAGCAGCTTATATCGGTCAGTTCTTGCCTACGAGCAGTACTTA. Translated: CASSLYRSVLAYEQYL.